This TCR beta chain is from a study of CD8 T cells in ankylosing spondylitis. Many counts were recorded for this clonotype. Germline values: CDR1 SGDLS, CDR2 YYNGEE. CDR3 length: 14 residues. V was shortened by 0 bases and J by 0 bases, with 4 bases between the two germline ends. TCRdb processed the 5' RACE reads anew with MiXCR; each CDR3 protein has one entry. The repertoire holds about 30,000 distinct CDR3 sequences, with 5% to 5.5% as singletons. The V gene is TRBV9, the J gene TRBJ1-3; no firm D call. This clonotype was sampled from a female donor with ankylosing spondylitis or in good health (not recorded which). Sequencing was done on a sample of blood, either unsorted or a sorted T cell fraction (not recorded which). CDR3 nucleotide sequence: TGTGCCAGCAGCGTAGAACTCTCTGGAAACACCATATATTTT. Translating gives CASSVELSGNTIYF.